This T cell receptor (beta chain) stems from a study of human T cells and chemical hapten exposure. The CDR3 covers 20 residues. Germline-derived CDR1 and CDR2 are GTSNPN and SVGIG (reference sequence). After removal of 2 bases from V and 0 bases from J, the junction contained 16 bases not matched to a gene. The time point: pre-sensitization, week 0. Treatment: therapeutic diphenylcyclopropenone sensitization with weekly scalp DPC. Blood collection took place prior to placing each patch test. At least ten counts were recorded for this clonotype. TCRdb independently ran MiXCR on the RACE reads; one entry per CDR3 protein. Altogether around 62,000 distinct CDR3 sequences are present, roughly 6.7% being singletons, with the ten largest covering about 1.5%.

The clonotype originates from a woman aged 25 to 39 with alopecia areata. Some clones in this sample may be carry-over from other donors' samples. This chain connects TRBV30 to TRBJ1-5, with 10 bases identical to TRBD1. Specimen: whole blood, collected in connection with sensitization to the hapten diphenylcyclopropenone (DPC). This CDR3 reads CAWSPKLPGQGIGSNQPQHF. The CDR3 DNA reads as TGTGCCTGGAGTCCTAAACTCCCGGGACAGGGGATAGGTAGCAATCAGCCCCAGCATTTT.